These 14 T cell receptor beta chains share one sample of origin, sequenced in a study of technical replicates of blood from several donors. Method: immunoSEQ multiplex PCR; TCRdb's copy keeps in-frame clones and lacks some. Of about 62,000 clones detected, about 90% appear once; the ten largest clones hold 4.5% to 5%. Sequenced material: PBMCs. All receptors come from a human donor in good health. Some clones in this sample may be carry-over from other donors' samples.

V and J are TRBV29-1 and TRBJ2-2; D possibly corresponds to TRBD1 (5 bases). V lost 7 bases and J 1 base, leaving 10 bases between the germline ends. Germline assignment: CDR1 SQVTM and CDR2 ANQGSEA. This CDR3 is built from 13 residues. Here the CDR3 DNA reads TGCAGCGGTTCCGACAGGAACACCGGGGAGCTGTTTTTT. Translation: CSGSDRNTGELFF.

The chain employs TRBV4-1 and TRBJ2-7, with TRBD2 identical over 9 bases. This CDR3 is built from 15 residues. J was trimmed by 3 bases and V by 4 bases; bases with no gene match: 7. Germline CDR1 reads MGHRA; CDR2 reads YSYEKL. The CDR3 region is CASSRETSGVYEQYF. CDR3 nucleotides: TGCGCCAGCAGCCGTGAGACTAGCGGAGTCTACGAGCAGTACTTC.

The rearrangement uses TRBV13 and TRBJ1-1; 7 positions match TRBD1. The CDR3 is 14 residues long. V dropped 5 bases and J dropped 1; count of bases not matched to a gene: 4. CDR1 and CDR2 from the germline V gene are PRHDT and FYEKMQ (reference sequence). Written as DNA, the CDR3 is TGTGCCAGCAGCCCCCGGACAGGGAACACTGAAGCTTTCTTT. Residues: CASSPRTGNTEAFF.

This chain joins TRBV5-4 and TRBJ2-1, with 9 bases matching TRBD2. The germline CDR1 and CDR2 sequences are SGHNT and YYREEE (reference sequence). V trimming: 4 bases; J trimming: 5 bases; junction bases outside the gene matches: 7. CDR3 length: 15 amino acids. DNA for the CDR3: TGTGCCAGCAGCCAACCGGGACTAGCAAACAATGAGCAGTTCTTC. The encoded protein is CASSQPGLANNEQFF.

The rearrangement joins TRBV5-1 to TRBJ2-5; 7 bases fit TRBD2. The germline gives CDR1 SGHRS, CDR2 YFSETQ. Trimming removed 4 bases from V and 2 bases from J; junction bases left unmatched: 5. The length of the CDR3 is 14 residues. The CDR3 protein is CASSPVGGQETQYF. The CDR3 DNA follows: TGCGCCAGCAGCCCGGTGGGAGGGCAAGAGACCCAGTACTTC.

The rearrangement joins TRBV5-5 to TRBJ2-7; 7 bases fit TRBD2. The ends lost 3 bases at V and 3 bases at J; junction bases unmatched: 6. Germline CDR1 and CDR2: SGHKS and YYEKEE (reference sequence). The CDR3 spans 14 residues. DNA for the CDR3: TGTGCCAGCAGCTCGTCGACTAGCTTCTACGAGCAGTACTTC. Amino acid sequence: CASSSSTSFYEQYF.

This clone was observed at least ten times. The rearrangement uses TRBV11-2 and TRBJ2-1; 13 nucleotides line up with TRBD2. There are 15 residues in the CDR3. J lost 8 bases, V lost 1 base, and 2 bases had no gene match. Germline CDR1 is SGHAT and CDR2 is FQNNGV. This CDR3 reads CASSLGTSGRDEQFF. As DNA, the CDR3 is TGTGCCAGCAGCTTAGGGACTAGCGGGAGAGATGAGCAGTTCTTC. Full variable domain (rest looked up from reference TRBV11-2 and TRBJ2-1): EAGVAQSPRYKIIEKRQSVAFWCNPISGHATLYWYQQILGQGPKLLIQFQNNGVVDDSQLPKDRFSAERLKGVDSTLKIQPAKLEDSAVYLCASSLGTSGRDEQFFGPGTRLTVL.

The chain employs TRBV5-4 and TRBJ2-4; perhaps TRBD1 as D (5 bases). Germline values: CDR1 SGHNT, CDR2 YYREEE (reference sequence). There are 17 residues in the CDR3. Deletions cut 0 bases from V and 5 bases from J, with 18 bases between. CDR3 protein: CASSLGGEARRQNIQYF. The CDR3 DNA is TGTGCCAGCAGCTTGGGGGGCGAGGCTCGCCGACAAAACATTCAGTACTTC.

CDR3 loop: CASSQGTSGNRQYF. In nucleotides, the CDR3 is TGTGCCAGCAGCCAGGGGACTAGCGGGAATCGGCAGTACTTC. The rearrangement uses TRBV7-3 and TRBJ2-7, with 13 positions matching TRBD2. Trimming took 5 bases from V and 9 from J; bases not matched to a gene: 7. The length of the CDR3 is 14 residues. Germline CDR1 and CDR2: SGHTA and FQGTGA.

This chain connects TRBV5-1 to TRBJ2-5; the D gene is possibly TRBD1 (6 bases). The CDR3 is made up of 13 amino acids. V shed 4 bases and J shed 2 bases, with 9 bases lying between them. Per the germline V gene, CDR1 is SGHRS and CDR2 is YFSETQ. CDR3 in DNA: TGCGCCAGCAGCGGGGGCCCACAAGAGACCCAGTACTTC. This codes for CASSGGPQETQYF. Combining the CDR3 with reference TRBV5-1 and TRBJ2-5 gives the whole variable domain KAGVTQTPRYLIKTRGQQVTLSCSPISGHRSVSWYQQTPGQGLQFLFEYFSETQRNKGNFPGRFSGRQFSNSRSEMNVSTLELGDSALYLCASSGGPQETQYFGPGTRLLVL.

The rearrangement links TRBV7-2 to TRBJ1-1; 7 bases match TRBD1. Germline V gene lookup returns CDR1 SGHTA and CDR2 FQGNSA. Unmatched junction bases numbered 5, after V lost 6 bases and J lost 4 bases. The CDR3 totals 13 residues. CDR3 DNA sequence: TGTGCCAGCAGTTCACAGGGGAGCACTGAAGCTTTCTTT. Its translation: CASSSQGSTEAFF.

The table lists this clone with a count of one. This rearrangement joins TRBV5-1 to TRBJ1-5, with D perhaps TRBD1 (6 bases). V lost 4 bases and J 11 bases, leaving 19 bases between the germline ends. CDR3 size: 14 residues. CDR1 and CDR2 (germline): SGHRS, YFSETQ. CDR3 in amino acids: CASSRWDTQLAQHF. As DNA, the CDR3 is TGCGCCAGCAGCCGTTGGGACACCCAACTGGCCCAGCATTTT.

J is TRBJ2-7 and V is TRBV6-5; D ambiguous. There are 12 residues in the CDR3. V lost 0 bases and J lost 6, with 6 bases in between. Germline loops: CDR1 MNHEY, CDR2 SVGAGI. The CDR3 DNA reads TGTGCCAGCAGTTACTCTTCGGGCGAGCAGTACTTC. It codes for CASSYSSGEQYF.

The CDR3 is CASSTRWIQETQYF. CDR3 sequence (DNA): TGTGCCAGCAGCACGCGGTGGATACAAGAGACCCAGTACTTC. The V and J genes are TRBV5-8 and TRBJ2-5, with D hard to call. V dropped 4 bases and J dropped 2 bases, with 12 bases sitting between them. The CDR3 has 14 residues. Germline CDR1 is SGHTS and CDR2 is YDEGEE.